Described below is a single T cell receptor beta chain sequence and its context. The antigen remains undetermined. Unique molecular identifiers were incorporated during preparation of the TCRbeta library. A single record per CDR3 protein comes from TCRdb applying MiXCR to the PCR reads. The sample has about 460,000 distinct CDR3 sequences; around 10% are singletons. The sample comes from a study of T-cell reconstitution after alpha-beta-depleted transplantation in children. Study results and limitations: Hyperexpanded clones declined; after one year, newly produced T cells mostly supplied diversity. Several hundred expanded graft clones reportedly were the source of alpha-beta T cells about two months after transplant. For some patients, TCRbeta diversity was high at day 60 because of recipient T cells and thymic progenitors that survived.

Germline assignment: CDR1 DFQATT and CDR2 SNEGSKA (reference sequence). Trimming took 5 bases from V and 2 from J, leaving 12 bases between them. This CDR3 spans 13 amino acids. The input for sequencing was PBMCs, mostly from graft donor cells, taken 180 days after TCRalphabeta/CD19-depleted stem cell transplant. V gene TRBV20-1 combines with J gene TRBJ1-1; D might be TRBD1 (6 bases). The sequence derives from a female patient under 10 years old who had a stem cell transplant for aplastic anemia, so the T cells may come from the graft donor. The CDR3 DNA is TGCAGTGCTCGCCAGGGGCACAACACTGAAGCTTTCTTT. Translation: CSARQGHNTEAFF.